The subject of this entry is one T cell receptor beta chain. The data originate from a study of blood T cell repertoires in COVID-19. Authors' methods: Estimation of nucleated cell counts was performed using reference gene primer amplification. Profiled with immunoSEQ multiplex PCR; TCRdb holds only in-frame clones, not every one. The DNA gave D and trimming, while V, J and clone size come from that table. The sample contains a few hundred thousand clones, 70% to 90% of which appear only once. The length of the CDR3 is 15 residues. The germline gives CDR1 SGHRS, CDR2 YFSETQ. Trimming at V came to 1 base and at J to 4 bases, leaving 7 bases not matched to a gene.

The rearrangement joins TRBV5-1 to TRBJ1-1, with TRBD1 identical over 7 bases. The TCR comes from a woman in her 30s who had recovered from COVID-19. The sequenced material came from PBMCs or T cells enriched from blood (not recorded which). The CDR3, as DNA: TGCGCCAGCAGCTTGACAGGGGCGCCCCTCACTGAAGCTTTCTTT. Its protein is CASSLTGAPLTEAFF.